The clone carrying this T cell receptor beta chain was counted at least ten times. The entry originates in a study of molecular identifiers for immune sequencing clone quantification. One entry per CDR3 protein, called by TCRdb with MiXCR from the PCR reads. The repertoire consists of approximately 500,000 distinct CDR3 sequences, with 20% to 25% occurring once and the leading ten covering 0.7% to 1%. The CDR3 length is 16 residues. Trimming pared 0 bases from V and 1 base from J, leaving 10 bases between. In germline, CDR1 is MNHEY, CDR2 SVGAGI. The chain combines TRBV6-5 with TRBJ2-1; no reliable D call. Sequencing used naive CD8+ T cells from blood, with Jurkat cell RNA spiked in. As for subset: FACS-sorted CD8+CD4-CCR7+CD45RA+ naive T cells. This clonotype was obtained from a human donor in good health. Some libraries in this study had Jurkat cell RNA spiked in. The CDR3 spells CASSYSLGPSYNEQFF. CDR3 in DNA: TGTGCCAGCAGTTACTCCCTCGGTCCGTCCTACAATGAGCAGTTCTTC.